This T cell receptor (beta chain) was found in a study of cytomegalovirus exposure and HLA in healthy donors. As for the study in general: About 82 million unique TCRs from HLA-typed donors were held in an early release of data. Notes on the study in general: Rarity held for most TCR sequences, but there were some public TCRs that occurred in many donors. Testing in vitro showed a few CMV-associated chains specific for CMV antigens. Presence/absence comparisons presumed near-even sequencing depth among donors.

PCR primers comprised 60 Vbeta and 13 Jbeta primers. Clones were sequenced by immunoSEQ multiplex PCR, and TCRdb holds only the in-frame ones, with some missing. The sample lists 25,000 to 30,000 clones, more than 55% seen once, with roughly two fifths in the top ten. The length of the CDR3 is 15 residues. Germline CDR1 and CDR2: SNHLY and FYNNEI. Losses at the gene ends were 1 base for V and 0 bases for J; bases not matched to a gene: 1. Points on this clone: Its antigen is still unknown.

Sequenced input: PBMCs. The chain uses TRBV2 and TRBJ1-1; 8 bases map to TRBD1. This receptor was taken from a male donor in good health and CMV-seropositive. The CDR3 DNA sequence: TGTGCCAGCAGTGAAGAGGACAGGGTGAACACTGAAGCTTTCTTT. It specifies CASSEEDRVNTEAFF.